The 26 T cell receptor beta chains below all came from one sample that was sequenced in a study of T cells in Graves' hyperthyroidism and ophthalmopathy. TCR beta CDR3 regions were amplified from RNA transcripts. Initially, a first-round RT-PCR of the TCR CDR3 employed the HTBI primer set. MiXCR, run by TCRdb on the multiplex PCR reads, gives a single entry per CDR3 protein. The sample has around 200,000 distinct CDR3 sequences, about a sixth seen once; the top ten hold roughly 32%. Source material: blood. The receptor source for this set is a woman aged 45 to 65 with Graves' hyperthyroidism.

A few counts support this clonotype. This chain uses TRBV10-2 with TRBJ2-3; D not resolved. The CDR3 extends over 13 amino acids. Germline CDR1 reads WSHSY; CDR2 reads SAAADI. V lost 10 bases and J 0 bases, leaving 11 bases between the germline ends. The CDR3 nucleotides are TGCGCCATCTACATCTCTAGCACAGATACGCAGTATTTT. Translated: CAIYISSTDTQYF.

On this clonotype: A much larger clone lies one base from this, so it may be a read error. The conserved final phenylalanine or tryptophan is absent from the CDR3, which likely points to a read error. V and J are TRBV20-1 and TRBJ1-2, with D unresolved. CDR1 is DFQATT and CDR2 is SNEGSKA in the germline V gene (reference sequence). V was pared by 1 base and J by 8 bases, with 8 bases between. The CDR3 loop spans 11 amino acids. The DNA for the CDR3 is TGCAGTGCTAGAGTCCTCTTGGGCTACACCCTC. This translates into CSARVLLGYTL.

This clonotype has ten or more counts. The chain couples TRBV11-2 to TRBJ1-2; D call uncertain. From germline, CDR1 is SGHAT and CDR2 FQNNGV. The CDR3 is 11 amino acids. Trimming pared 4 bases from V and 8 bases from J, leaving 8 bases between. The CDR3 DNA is TGTGCCAGCAGCTACCCAGGAGGCTACACCTTC. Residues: CASSYPGGYTF.

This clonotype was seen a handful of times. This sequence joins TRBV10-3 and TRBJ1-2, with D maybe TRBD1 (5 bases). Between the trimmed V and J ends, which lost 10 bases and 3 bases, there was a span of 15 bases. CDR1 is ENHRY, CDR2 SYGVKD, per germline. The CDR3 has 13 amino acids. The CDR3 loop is CASRPQGHYGYTF. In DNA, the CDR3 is TGTGCCAGCAGGCCCCAGGGCCACTATGGCTACACCTTC.

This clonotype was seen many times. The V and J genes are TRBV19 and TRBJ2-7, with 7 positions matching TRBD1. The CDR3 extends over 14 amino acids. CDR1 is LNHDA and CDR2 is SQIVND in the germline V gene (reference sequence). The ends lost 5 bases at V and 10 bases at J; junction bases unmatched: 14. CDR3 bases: TGTGCCAGTAGTTTCGGCGGAGGACAGGAGGAACAGTACTTC. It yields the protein CASSFGGGQEEQYF. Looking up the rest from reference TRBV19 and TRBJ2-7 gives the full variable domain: DGGITQSPKYLFRKEGQNVTLSCEQNLNHDAMYWYRQDPGQGLRLIYYSQIVNDFQKGDIAEGYSVSREKKESFPLTVTSAQKNPTAFYLCASSFGGGQEEQYFGPGTRLTVT.

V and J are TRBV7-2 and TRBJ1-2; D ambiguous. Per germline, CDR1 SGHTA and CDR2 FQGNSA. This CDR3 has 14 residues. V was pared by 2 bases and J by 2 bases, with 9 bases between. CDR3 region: CASSLYKENYGYTF. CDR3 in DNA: TGTGCCAGCAGCTTATACAAGGAAAACTATGGCTACACCTTC.

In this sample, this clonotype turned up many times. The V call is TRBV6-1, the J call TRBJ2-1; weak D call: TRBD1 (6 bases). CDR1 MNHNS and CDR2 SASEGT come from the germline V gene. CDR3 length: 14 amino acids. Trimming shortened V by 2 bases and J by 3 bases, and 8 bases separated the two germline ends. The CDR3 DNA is TGTGCCAGCAGTGAATTAGGGGGCTACAATGAGCAGTTCTTC. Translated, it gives CASSELGGYNEQFF.

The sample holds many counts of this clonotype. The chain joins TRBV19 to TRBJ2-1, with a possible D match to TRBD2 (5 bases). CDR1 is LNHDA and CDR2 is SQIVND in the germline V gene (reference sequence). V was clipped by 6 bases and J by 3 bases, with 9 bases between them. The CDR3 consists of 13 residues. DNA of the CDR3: TGTGCCAGTAGAGGTCGGGGCTACAATGAGCAGTTCTTC. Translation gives CASRGRGYNEQFF.

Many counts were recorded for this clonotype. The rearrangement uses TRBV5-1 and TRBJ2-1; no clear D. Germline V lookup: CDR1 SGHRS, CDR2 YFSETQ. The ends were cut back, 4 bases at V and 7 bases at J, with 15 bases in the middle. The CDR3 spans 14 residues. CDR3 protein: CASSPTRPQNEQFF. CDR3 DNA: TGCGCCAGCAGCCCAACCCGCCCGCAGAATGAGCAGTTCTTC.

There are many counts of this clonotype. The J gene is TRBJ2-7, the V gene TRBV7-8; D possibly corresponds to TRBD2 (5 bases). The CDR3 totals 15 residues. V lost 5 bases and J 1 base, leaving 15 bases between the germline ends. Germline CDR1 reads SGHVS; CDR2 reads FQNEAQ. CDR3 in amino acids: CASSLRGHSSYEQYF. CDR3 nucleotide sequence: TGTGCCAGCAGCCTCCGGGGTCATTCTTCCTACGAGCAGTACTTC.

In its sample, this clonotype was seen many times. The CDR3 DNA follows: TGTGCCACCAGGGATGGACAGGGTCGGAATGAGCAGTTCTTC. As protein: CATRDGQGRNEQFF. V and J are TRBV24-1 and TRBJ2-1, with 8 bases lining up with TRBD1. After removal of 7 bases from V and 7 bases from J, the junction contained 8 bases not matched to a gene. Germline V lookup: CDR1 KGHDR, CDR2 SFDVKD. The CDR3 length is 14 residues.

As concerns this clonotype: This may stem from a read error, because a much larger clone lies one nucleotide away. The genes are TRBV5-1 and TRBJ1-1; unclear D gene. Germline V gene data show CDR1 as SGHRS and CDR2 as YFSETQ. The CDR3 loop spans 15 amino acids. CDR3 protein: CAGSDGRPVPTEAFF. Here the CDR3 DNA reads TGCGCCGGCAGCGACGGGCGACCGGTTCCCACTGAAGCTTTCTTT.

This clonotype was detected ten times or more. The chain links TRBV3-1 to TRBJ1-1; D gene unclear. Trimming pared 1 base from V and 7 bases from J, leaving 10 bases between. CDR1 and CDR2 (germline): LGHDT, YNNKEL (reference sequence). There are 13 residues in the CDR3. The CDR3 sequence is CASSQALGFEAFF. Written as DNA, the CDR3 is TGTGCCAGCAGCCAAGCCTTGGGTTTTGAAGCTTTCTTT.

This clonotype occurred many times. The CDR3 DNA sequence: TGCGCCAGCAAGGGACGCGCCGGGGCAGATACGCAGTATTTT. Encoded protein: CASKGRAGADTQYF. V is TRBV5-1 and J is TRBJ2-3; D is possibly TRBD1 or TRBD2 (5 bases each). Looked up from germline, CDR1 is SGHRS and CDR2 is YFSETQ. This CDR3 is 14 amino acids long. V lost 6 bases and J lost 4, with 15 bases in between.

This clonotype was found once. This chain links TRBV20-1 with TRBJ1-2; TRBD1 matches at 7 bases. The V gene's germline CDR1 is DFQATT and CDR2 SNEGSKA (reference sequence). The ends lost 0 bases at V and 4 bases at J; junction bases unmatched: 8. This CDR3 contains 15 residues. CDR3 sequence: CSARDQGGATYGYTF. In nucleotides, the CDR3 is TGCAGTGCTAGAGATCAGGGGGGGGCGACCTATGGCTACACCTTC.

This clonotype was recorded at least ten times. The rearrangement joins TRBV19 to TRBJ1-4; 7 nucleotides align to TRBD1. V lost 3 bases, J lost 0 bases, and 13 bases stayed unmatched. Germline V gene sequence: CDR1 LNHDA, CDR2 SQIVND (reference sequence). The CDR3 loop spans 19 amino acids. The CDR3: CASSITGAAYDATNEKLFF. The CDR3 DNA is TGTGCCAGTAGTATTACAGGGGCGGCCTATGATGCAACTAATGAAAAACTGTTTTTT.

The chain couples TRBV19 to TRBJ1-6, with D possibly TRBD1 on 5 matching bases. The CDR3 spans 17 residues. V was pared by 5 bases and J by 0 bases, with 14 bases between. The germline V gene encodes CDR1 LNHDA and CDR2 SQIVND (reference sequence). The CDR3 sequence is CASSQQVTSSYNSPLHF. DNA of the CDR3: TGTGCCAGTAGTCAACAGGTTACGAGCTCCTATAATTCACCCCTCCACTTT.

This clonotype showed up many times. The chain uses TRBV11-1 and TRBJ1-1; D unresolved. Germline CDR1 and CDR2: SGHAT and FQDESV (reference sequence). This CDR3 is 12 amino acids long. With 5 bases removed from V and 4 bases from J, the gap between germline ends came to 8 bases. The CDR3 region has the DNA TGTGCCAGCAGCCCTTATCCCACTGAAGCTTTCTTT. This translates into CASSPYPTEAFF. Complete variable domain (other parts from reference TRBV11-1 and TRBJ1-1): EAEVAQSPRYKITEKSQAVAFWCDPISGHATLYWYRQILGQGPELLVQFQDESVVDDSQLPKDRFSAERLKGVDSTLKIQPAELGDSAMYLCASSPYPTEAFFGQGTRLTVV.

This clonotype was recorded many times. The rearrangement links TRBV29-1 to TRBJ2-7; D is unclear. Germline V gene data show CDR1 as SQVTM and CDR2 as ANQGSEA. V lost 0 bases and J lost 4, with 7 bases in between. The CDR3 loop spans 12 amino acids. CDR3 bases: TGCAGCGTTGAAGATCTTCAGTACGAGCAGTACTTC. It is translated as CSVEDLQYEQYF.

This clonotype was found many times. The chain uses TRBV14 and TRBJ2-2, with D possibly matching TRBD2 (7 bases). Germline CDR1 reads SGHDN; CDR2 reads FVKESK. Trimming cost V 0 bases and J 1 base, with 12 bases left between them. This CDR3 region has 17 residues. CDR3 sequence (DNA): TGTGCCAGCAGCCAAGAGACGGGGGGCTTGAACACCGGGGAGCTGTTTTTT. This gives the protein CASSQETGGLNTGELFF.

The CDR3 is CASSLVESAPFSGANVLTF. DNA of the CDR3: TGTGCCAGCAGCTTAGTTGAGTCAGCCCCTTTCTCTGGGGCCAACGTCCTGACTTTC. This chain links TRBV7-9 with TRBJ2-6; D remains unclear. Germline-derived CDR1 and CDR2 are SEHNR and FQNEAQ (reference sequence). The CDR3 spans 19 residues. Trimming pared 1 base from V and 0 bases from J, leaving 16 bases between. The whole variable domain, remainder taken from reference TRBV7-9 and TRBJ2-6, is DTGVSQNPRHKITKRGQNVTFRCDPISEHNRLYWYRQTLGQGPEFLTYFQNEAQLEKSRLLSDRFSAERPKGSFSTLEIQRTEQGDSAMYLCASSLVESAPFSGANVLTFGAGSRLTVL.

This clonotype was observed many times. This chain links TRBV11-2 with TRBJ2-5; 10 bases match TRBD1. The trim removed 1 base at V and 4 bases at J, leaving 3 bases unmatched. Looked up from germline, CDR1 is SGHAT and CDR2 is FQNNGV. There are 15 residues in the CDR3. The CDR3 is CASSLADRGRETQYF. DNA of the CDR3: TGTGCCAGCAGCTTAGCCGACAGGGGGCGAGAGACCCAGTACTTC.

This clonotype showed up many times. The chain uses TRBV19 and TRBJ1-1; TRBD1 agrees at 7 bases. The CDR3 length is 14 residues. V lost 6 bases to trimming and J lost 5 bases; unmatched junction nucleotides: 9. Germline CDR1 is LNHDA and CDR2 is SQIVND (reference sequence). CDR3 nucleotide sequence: TGTGCCAGTAGCCTGGAGGGGGCTGGGACTGAAGCTTTCTTT. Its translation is CASSLEGAGTEAFF.

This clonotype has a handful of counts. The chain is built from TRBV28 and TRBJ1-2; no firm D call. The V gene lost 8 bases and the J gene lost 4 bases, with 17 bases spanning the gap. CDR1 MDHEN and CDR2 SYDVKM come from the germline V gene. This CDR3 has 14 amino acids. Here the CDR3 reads CASLGSPGIYGYTF. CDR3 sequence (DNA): TGTGCCAGCCTCGGGTCGCCAGGTATCTATGGCTACACCTTC.

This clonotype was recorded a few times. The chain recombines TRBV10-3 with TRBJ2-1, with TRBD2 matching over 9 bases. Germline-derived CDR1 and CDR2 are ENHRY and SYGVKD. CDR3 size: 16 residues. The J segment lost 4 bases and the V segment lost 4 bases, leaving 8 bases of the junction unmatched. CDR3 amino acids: CAISGEAGGYYNEQFF. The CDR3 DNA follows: TGTGCCATCAGTGGTGAGGCGGGGGGGTATTACAATGAGCAGTTCTTC.

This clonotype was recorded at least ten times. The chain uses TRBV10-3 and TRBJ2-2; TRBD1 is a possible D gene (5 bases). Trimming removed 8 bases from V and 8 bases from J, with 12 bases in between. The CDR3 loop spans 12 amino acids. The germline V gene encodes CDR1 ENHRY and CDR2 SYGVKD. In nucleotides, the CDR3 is TGTGCCATCGCACAGGCTCCGGGGGAGCTGTTTTTT. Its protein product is CAIAQAPGELFF.